This TCR beta chain comes out of a study of identifying expanded T cells in peripheral blood (dated by TCRdb to about 2019). Describing the broader study: Four technical replicates, made by sequencing separate aliquots from the same pool of genomic DNA, were compared pairwise. Study-wide conclusions, independent of this receptor: Both the number of clones called differentially abundant and the false-positive rate were significantly reduced by the beta-binomial model across all healthy-donor time intervals. In all healthy donors, the variance in clone template counts between samples taken two weeks apart rose significantly as total template count increased. Around 1.3 differentially abundant clones were flagged by the binomial model between technical replicates, whereas about 15 and 18 were flagged over about two weeks and four weeks, respectively. It was expected by the authors that biological variance in healthy repertoires might increase further over much longer intervals, such as months to years.

TCRbeta CDR3 regions were profiled by bias-controlled multiplex PCR amplification of genomic DNA with the immunoSEQ Assay. In the authors' own workflow: The absolute abundance of each unique TCRbeta CDR3 region was quantified after sequences were collapsed and filtered. Two models were used to test differential abundance: a binomial model (Fisher-equivalent) and a beta-binomial model that adds time-dependent variance fitted from healthy donors. Clones with fewer than 5 combined templates were removed, and differential abundance was called for clones with a Benjamini-Hochberg FDR below 0.01. Beta-binomial variance was modeled as a function of total template count across the two samples using the form v = (b*log(k)+a)^2. TCRdb's version of the immuneACCESS table is confined to in-frame rearrangements and falls short of the full clone set. An unresolved V gene accounts for under half of the shortfall where checked; the remainder is of unknown origin. V, J and clone size were drawn from that table, and D and trimming were deduced from the DNA. The sample table records approximately 120,000 clones; around 89% of these occur just once. The ten largest make up 7.5% to 9.5% of the sample.

During the collection period, no immune events, such as infections, were documented for the healthy donors. Blood repertoires from healthy donors were used as a training cohort for calibrating time-dependent variance in a beta-binomial model of differential abundance of T-cell clones. There were around 10 healthy donors in the training cohort, of whom 3 were female and 7 were male. On average the donors were around 44 years old, and their ages spanned roughly 29 to 64 years. Whole blood, obtained from a commercial supplier, was collected from each healthy donor at three time points spaced approximately two weeks apart. For immunosequencing, genomic DNA was extracted from unsorted whole blood. Worth noting for this clone: Its target antigen remains unknown. No base qualities exist here, and no much larger clone lies one base off it.

The sequence derives from a person aged 18 to 70 in good health. The sample consisted of blood.

The DNA is as follows: TGTGCCAGCAGCTTGTTATCCGGGTCAAATTCACCCCTCCACTTT. This encodes CASSLLSGSNSPLHF. The receptor chain draws on TRBV7-2 and TRBJ1-6, with the D segment identity uncertain. Based on the germline V gene, the CDR1 and CDR2 sequences are SGHTA and FQGNSA. V sheds 3 bases and J sheds 7 bases, leaving 13 bases between their ends. From the cysteine through the phenylalanine, the CDR3 covers 15 amino acids. Just CDR3 DNA is preserved here, 45 bases in frame from base 1. With all but the CDR3 taken from the reference TRBV7-2 and TRBJ1-6 genes, the full variable domain is: GAGVSQSPSNKVTEKGKDVELRCDPISGHTALYWYRQSLGQGLEFLIYFQGNSAPDKSGLPSDRFSAERTGGSVSTLTIQRTQQEDSAVYLCASSLLSGSNSPLHFGNGTRLTVT.